This entry lists 30 T cell receptor beta chains sequenced from one sample in a study of a mutant IDH1 vaccine in newly diagnosed glioma. The table came from immunoSEQ multiplex PCR; TCRdb's copy has only in-frame clones and leaves some out. The table includes tens of thousands of clones, 65% to 85% detected once. Time point in this sample: week 5, during vaccination. Doses consisted of 300 ug of mutant IDH1 20-mer peptide each, paired with topical imiquimod. Their antigens remain unidentified. The sequences come from PBMCs, collected from a glioma patient whose treatment included an IDH1 peptide vaccine. The receptor set was obtained from a man in his forties with glioma. Some clones in this sample may be carry-over from other donors' samples.

In its sample, this clone was seen a few times. This rearrangement joins TRBV7-2 to TRBJ1-5; a weak D match, TRBD1 (6 bases). The germline V and J ends were trimmed by 6 bases and 3 bases, with 12 bases remaining between them. Per germline, CDR1 SGHTA and CDR2 FQGNSA. This CDR3 has 14 residues. CDR3 in amino acids: CASSSRGSNQPQHF. The CDR3 DNA sequence: TGTGCCAGCAGTTCCAGGGGATCCAATCAGCCCCAGCATTTT.

V and J are TRBV13 and TRBJ2-7, with D maybe TRBD1 (5 bases). The CDR3 sequence is 14 residues long. V lost 1 base and J 2 bases, leaving 9 bases between the germline ends. CDR1 is PRHDT and CDR2 is FYEKMQ in the germline V gene (reference sequence). The chain's CDR3 is CASSLVGRAYEQYF. The CDR3 region has the DNA TGTGCCAGCAGCTTAGTCGGCAGGGCCTACGAGCAGTACTTC. The entire variable domain, with the rest obtained from reference TRBV13 and TRBJ2-7, is as follows: AAGVIQSPRHLIKEKRETATLKCYPIPRHDTVYWYQQGPGQDPQFLISFYEKMQSDKGSIPDRFSAQQFSDYHSELNMSSLELGDSALYFCASSLVGRAYEQYFGPGTRLTVT.

The chain combines TRBV28 with TRBJ1-5, with D possibly being TRBD1 (5 bases). Germline values: CDR1 MDHEN, CDR2 SYDVKM. The CDR3 loop spans 15 amino acids. Trimming shortened V by 3 bases and J by 4 bases, and 13 bases separated the two germline ends. The CDR3 DNA sequence: TGTGCCAGCAGTTTGGGGGGATGGTGGAATCAGCCCCAGCATTTT. This encodes CASSLGGWWNQPQHF.

In this sample, this clone turned up a few times. The gene calls are TRBV10-2 and TRBJ2-7; D uncertain. The V gene lost 7 bases and the J gene lost 7 bases, with 17 bases spanning the gap. CDR3 length: 13 amino acids. Germline CDR1 WSHSY, CDR2 SAAADI. CDR3 coding DNA: TGCGCCAGCACCCCGTCGACTGGGGTGGAGCAGTACTTC. It is translated as CASTPSTGVEQYF.

The chain recombines TRBV30 with TRBJ1-1; 8 bases fit TRBD1. The CDR3 length is 17 residues. CDR1 is GTSNPN and CDR2 is SVGIG in the germline V gene (reference sequence). With 0 bases clipped from V and 4 bases from J, the junction kept 13 bases outside the gene matches. CDR3 bases: TGTGCCTGGAGTGTAAGGGTGACAGGGGAGACGGGCACTGAAGCTTTCTTT. Protein: CAWSVRVTGETGTEAFF. Complete variable domain (other parts from reference TRBV30 and TRBJ1-1): SQTIHQWPATLVQPVGSPLSLECTVEGTSNPNLYWYRQAAGRGLQLLFYSVGIGQISSEVPQNLSASRPQDRQFILSSKKLLLSDSGFYLCAWSVRVTGETGTEAFFGQGTRLTVV.

The chain combines TRBV2 with TRBJ2-3; the D call may be TRBD1 or TRBD2 (5 bases each). Germline V lookup: CDR1 SNHLY, CDR2 FYNNEI. V was trimmed by 7 bases and J by 0 bases, leaving 11 bases between them. The CDR3 runs to 14 residues. The CDR3 region is CASTYWGSTDTQYF. The CDR3 DNA is TGTGCCAGCACCTATTGGGGGAGCACAGATACGCAGTATTTT.

This clone was found once. The V call is TRBV6-6, the J call TRBJ2-7; D is uncertain. Trimming shortened V by 7 bases and J by 5 bases, and 12 bases separated the two germline ends. The CDR3 length is 12 residues. Germline V gene data show CDR1 as MNHNY and CDR2 as SVGAGI (reference sequence). CDR3: CASIGLSHEQYF. The CDR3 region has the DNA TGTGCCAGCATTGGTCTTTCCCACGAGCAGTACTTC.

The chain has TRBV7-6 and TRBJ2-3; possibly TRBD1 for D (6 bases). Trimming removed 3 bases at V and 5 bases at J, with 21 bases between. Germline V gene sequence: CDR1 SGHVS, CDR2 FNYEAQ. The CDR3 sequence is 17 residues long. CDR3 sequence (DNA): TGTGCCAGCAGCTTGGCGCCTTGGGGAGCAGGGGAAGATACGCAGTATTTT. This encodes CASSLAPWGAGEDTQYF.

Turning to this clone: This same CDR3 is encoded by further DNA sequences in the sample. J is TRBJ1-5 and V is TRBV11-2, with a possible D match to TRBD1 (5 bases). V gave up 3 bases and J gave up 4 bases, with 7 bases separating them. The CDR3 runs 13 residues. Germline assignment: CDR1 SGHAT and CDR2 FQNNGV. The CDR3 reads CASSLGLNQPQHF. The CDR3 DNA follows: TGTGCCAGCAGCTTGGGGCTTAATCAGCCCCAGCATTTT.

V and J are TRBV19 and TRBJ1-1; a possible D gene is TRBD1 (6 bases). Germline values: CDR1 LNHDA, CDR2 SQIVND (reference sequence). V dropped 5 bases and J dropped 4 bases, with 11 bases sitting between them. This CDR3 is built from 13 residues. CDR3 sequence (DNA): TGTGCCAGTAGTGCCGGACAGCCCACTGAAGCTTTCTTT. Its protein is CASSAGQPTEAFF.

The J gene is TRBJ2-1, the V gene TRBV15, with D hard to call. The germline V gene encodes CDR1 LNHNV and CDR2 YYDKDF (reference sequence). CDR3 length: 13 residues. The V end was cut by 0 bases, the J end by 10 bases, with 10 bases between. The CDR3 reads CATSRDEFGEQFF. In DNA form, the CDR3 reads TGTGCCACCAGCAGAGATGAATTTGGGGAGCAGTTCTTC.

The chain has TRBV5-5 and TRBJ2-7; D not resolved. Germline-derived CDR1 and CDR2 are SGHKS and YYEKEE (reference sequence). This CDR3 region has 14 residues. V lost 0 bases and J 3 bases, leaving 10 bases between the germline ends. For the CDR3, the DNA is TGTGCCAGCAGCTTGGCGTCCGGCTTCTACGAGCAGTACTTC. Its protein product is CASSLASGFYEQYF.

This clone was picked up a small number of times. The chain uses TRBV30 and TRBJ1-5; D gene ambiguous. Trimming removed 2 bases from V and 7 bases from J, with 12 bases in between. The germline CDR1 and CDR2 sequences are GTSNPN and SVGIG (reference sequence). CDR3 length: 13 amino acids. CDR3 sequence: CAWSSGFGQPQHF. In DNA form, the CDR3 reads TGTGCCTGGAGTTCCGGGTTCGGGCAGCCCCAGCATTTT.

The chain links TRBV2 to TRBJ2-1, with D tentatively TRBD2 (5 bases). Germline assignment: CDR1 SNHLY and CDR2 FYNNEI. The CDR3 loop spans 13 amino acids. V was shortened by 3 bases and J by 2 bases, with 5 bases between the two germline ends. The CDR3 DNA sequence: TGTGCCAGCAGTGAGGAGGCCTACAATGAGCAGTTCTTC. It encodes CASSEEAYNEQFF.

The V and J genes are TRBV7-2 and TRBJ2-7; 8 bases match TRBD1. The CDR3 length is 18 residues. Germline values: CDR1 SGHTA, CDR2 FQGNSA. J was trimmed by 6 bases and V by 5 bases; bases with no gene match: 21. The CDR3, as DNA: TGTGCCAGCAGCCCACCCTACTTGGCAGGGGGCATCTCGAGCGAGCAGTACTTC. This gives the protein CASSPPYLAGGISSEQYF.

V usage is TRBV6-1 and J usage is TRBJ2-7, with D maybe TRBD1 (6 bases). CDR1 and CDR2 from the germline V gene are MNHNS and SASEGT. The V and J ends lost 0 bases and 9 bases respectively, with 12 bases between them. The CDR3 is 13 amino acids. The CDR3 DNA follows: TGTGCCAGCAGTGAAGCGGGGGCGGTTTGGCAGTACTTC. It yields the protein CASSEAGAVWQYF.

V gene TRBV6-1 combines with J gene TRBJ2-1; D may be TRBD1 (6 bases). Trimming took off 10 bases at V and 2 bases at J, with 12 bases between the two ends. The CDR3 has 13 amino acids. CDR1 and CDR2 (germline): MNHNS, SASEGT. The CDR3 nucleotides are TGTGCCATAAAAAGGGACACCTACAATGAGCAGTTCTTC. Encoded protein: CAIKRDTYNEQFF.

The chain combines TRBV6-5 with TRBJ1-6; no clear D. V lost 0 bases to trimming and J lost 7 bases, with 13 bases between them. Germline loops: CDR1 MNHEY, CDR2 SVGAGI. The CDR3 runs 16 residues. CDR3 loop: CASSYSIGGRNSPLHF. DNA for the CDR3: TGTGCCAGCAGTTACTCGATCGGAGGGAGGAATTCACCCCTCCACTTT.

This chain uses TRBV9 with TRBJ2-7, with 7 bases aligning to TRBD1. Germline trimming cut 4 bases from V and 5 bases from J; bases unmatched to any gene: 6. The CDR3 loop spans 13 amino acids. Per germline, CDR1 SGDLS and CDR2 YYNGEE. The CDR3 DNA reads as TGTGCCAGCAGCTTCAGACAGGGCCACGAGCAGTACTTC. Translated, it gives CASSFRQGHEQYF.

The J gene is TRBJ2-3, the V gene TRBV9, with 10 bases matching TRBD2. This CDR3 comprises 17 residues. Looked up from germline, CDR1 is SGDLS and CDR2 is YYNGEE. J was trimmed by 6 bases and V by 0 bases; bases with no gene match: 10. The CDR3 spells CASSVATSGGAVDTQYF. CDR3 DNA sequence: TGTGCCAGCAGCGTAGCGACAAGCGGGGGGGCCGTGGATACGCAGTATTTT.

The rearrangement links TRBV30 to TRBJ1-6; 9 bases line up with TRBD1. V shed 0 bases, J shed 6 bases, and the junction held 3 bases outside the gene matches. CDR1 GTSNPN and CDR2 SVGIG come from the germline V gene (reference sequence). The CDR3 totals 15 residues. In nucleotides, the CDR3 is TGTGCCTGGAGTGTTCCGGACAGGGGTAATTCACCCCTCCACTTT. This translates into CAWSVPDRGNSPLHF.

The chain links TRBV28 to TRBJ2-7; possible D gene TRBD2, 5 bases. Germline lookup yields CDR1 MDHEN and CDR2 SYDVKM. The CDR3 runs to 14 residues. Trimming took off 5 bases at V and 2 bases at J, with 13 bases between the two ends. The CDR3 nucleotides read TGTGCCAGCAGTCCCGAGGGTGAGGCCTACGAGCAGTACTTC. It yields the protein CASSPEGEAYEQYF.

CDR3 bases: TGCAGCGTTGAAAAGGACACTGGAAACACCATATATTTT. It is translated as CSVEKDTGNTIYF. The V and J genes are TRBV29-1 and TRBJ1-3, with D maybe TRBD1 (5 bases). Germline V gene lookup returns CDR1 SQVTM and CDR2 ANQGSEA. This CDR3 has 13 residues. V lost 2 bases, J lost 2 bases, and 7 bases lay in between.

The chain couples TRBV7-9 to TRBJ2-1; TRBD2 agrees at 15 bases. Unmatched junction bases numbered 2, after V lost 4 bases and J lost 7 bases. CDR3 length: 15 amino acids. Germline V lookup: CDR1 SEHNR, CDR2 FQNEAQ (reference sequence). DNA of the CDR3: TGTGCCAGCAGCTGGACTAGCGGGGGGGCAAATGAGCAGTTCTTC. Protein: CASSWTSGGANEQFF.

This clone appeared a single time. The chain joins TRBV6-5 to TRBJ1-1; D possibly corresponds to TRBD1 (6 bases). Trimming removed 0 bases at V and 5 bases at J, with 16 bases between. This CDR3 comprises 16 residues. CDR1 and CDR2 from the germline V gene are MNHEY and SVGAGI. The CDR3 DNA reads as TGTGCCAGCAGTTACTCGAGTAGGGGGGCGCGGACTGAAGCTTTCTTT. This codes for CASSYSSRGARTEAFF.

This rearrangement joins TRBV2 to TRBJ2-3; TRBD1 matches 8 bases. Germline V gene lookup returns CDR1 SNHLY and CDR2 FYNNEI. V was clipped by 10 bases and J by 5 bases; unmatched bases: 5. The CDR3 has 12 residues. The CDR3 loop reads CATRTGRDTQYF. The CDR3 coding sequence is TGTGCCACCCGGACAGGGAGAGATACGCAGTATTTT.

V and J are TRBV19 and TRBJ2-1, with 13 bases aligning to TRBD2. Germline CDR1 LNHDA, CDR2 SQIVND (reference sequence). V trimming: 6 bases; J trimming: 9 bases; junction bases outside the gene matches: 11. There are 16 residues in the CDR3. CDR3 bases: TGTGCCAGTAGGAGAACTAGCGGGGGGGCAGGGAGTGAGCAGTTCTTC. Translating gives CASRRTSGGAGSEQFF.

This clone has only a few counts. This rearrangement joins TRBV4-3 to TRBJ1-1; D uncertain. Trimming took off 1 base at V and 6 bases at J, with 12 bases between the two ends. The CDR3 loop spans 14 amino acids. Germline V gene sequence: CDR1 LGHNA, CDR2 YSLEER. CDR3 DNA: TGCGCCAGCAGCCAAGTATTGGGTTCTCCTGAAGCTTTCTTT. Its translation: CASSQVLGSPEAFF.

This chain connects TRBV5-1 to TRBJ2-1; 8 bases fit TRBD1. Germline assignment: CDR1 SGHRS and CDR2 YFSETQ. The CDR3 covers 14 residues. Trimming cost V 2 bases and J 6 bases; bases outside gene matches: 4. The chain's CDR3 is CASSFRTGRNEQFF. The CDR3 bases are TGCGCCAGCAGCTTTAGGACAGGGCGCAATGAGCAGTTCTTC. The entire variable domain, with the rest obtained from reference TRBV5-1 and TRBJ2-1, is as follows: KAGVTQTPRYLIKTRGQQVTLSCSPISGHRSVSWYQQTPGQGLQFLFEYFSETQRNKGNFPGRFSGRQFSNSRSEMNVSTLELGDSALYLCASSFRTGRNEQFFGPGTRLTVL.

The chain is built from TRBV27 and TRBJ1-1; no definite D call. Germline values: CDR1 MNHEY, CDR2 SMNVEV (reference sequence). V was trimmed by 5 bases and J by 3 bases, leaving 13 bases between them. This CDR3 contains 14 residues. The CDR3 region is CASSPRLGYTEAFF. The CDR3 bases are TGTGCCAGCAGTCCGAGGCTCGGGTACACTGAAGCTTTCTTT.